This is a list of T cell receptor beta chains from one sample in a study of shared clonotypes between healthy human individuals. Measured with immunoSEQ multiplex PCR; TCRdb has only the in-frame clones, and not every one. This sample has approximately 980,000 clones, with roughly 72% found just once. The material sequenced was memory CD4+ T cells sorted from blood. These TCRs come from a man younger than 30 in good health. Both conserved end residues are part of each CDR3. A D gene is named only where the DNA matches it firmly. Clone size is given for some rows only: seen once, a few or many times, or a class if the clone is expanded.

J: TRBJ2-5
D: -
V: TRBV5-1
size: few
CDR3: CASSLGGAQETQYF
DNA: TGCGCCAGCAGCTTGGGAGGGGCACAAGAGACCCAGTACTTC

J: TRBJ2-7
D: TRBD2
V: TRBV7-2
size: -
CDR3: CASSPGLAFSYEQYF
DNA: TGTGCCAGCAGCCCGGGACTAGCGTTTTCCTACGAGCAGTACTTC

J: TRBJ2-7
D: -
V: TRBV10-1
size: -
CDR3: CASSEGGSYEQYF
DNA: TGCGCCAGCAGTGAGGGCGGTTCCTACGAGCAGTACTTC

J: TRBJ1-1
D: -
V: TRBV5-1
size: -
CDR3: CASRIMNTEAFF
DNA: TGCGCCAGCAGAATCATGAACACTGAAGCTTTCTTT

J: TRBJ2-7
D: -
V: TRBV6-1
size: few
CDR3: CASSLAAEQYF
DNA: TGTGCCAGCAGTTTAGCGGCCGAGCAGTACTTC

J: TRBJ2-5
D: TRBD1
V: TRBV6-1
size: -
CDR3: CASSEQGVQETQYF
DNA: TGTGCCAGCAGTGAACAGGGGGTACAAGAGACCCAGTACTTC

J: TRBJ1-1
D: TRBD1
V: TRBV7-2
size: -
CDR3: CASSSGTGLGAEAFF
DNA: TGTGCCAGCAGCTCCGGGACAGGGCTGGGAGCTGAAGCTTTCTTT

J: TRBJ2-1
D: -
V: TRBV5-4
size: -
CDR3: CASSSPHNEQFF
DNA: TGTGCCAGCAGCTCGCCCCACAATGAGCAGTTCTTC

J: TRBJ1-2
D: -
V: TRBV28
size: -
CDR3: CASIPGGDYGYTF
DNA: TGTGCCAGCATTCCCGGGGGTGACTATGGCTACACCTTC

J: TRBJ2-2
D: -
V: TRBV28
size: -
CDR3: CASSEYRNTGELFF
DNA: TGTGCCAGCAGTGAGTACAGGAACACCGGGGAGCTGTTTTTT

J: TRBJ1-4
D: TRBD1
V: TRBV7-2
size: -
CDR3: CASSLGDRDNEKLFF
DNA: TGTGCCAGCAGCTTAGGGGACAGGGATAATGAAAAACTGTTTTTT

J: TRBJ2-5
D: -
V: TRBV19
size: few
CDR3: CASSMGYQETQYF
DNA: TGTGCCAGTAGTATGGGTTATCAAGAGACCCAGTACTTC

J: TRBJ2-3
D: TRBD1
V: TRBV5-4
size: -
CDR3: CASSKGQGRPLSTDTQYF
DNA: TGTGCCAGCAGCAAAGGACAGGGGAGACCGCTAAGCACAGATACGCAGTATTTT

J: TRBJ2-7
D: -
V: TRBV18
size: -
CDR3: CASSPSPSSYEQYF
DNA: TGTGCCAGCTCACCGTCCCCCAGCTCCTACGAGCAGTACTTC

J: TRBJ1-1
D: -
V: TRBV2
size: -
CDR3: CASHEGLSGTEAFF
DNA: TGTGCCAGCCACGAGGGGTTGTCGGGCACTGAAGCTTTCTTT

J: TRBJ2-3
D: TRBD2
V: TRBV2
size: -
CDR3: CASTSGGATDTQYF
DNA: TGTGCCAGCACCTCCGGGGGGGCCACAGATACGCAGTATTTT

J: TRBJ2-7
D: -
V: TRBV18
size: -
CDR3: CASSPTTSYYEQYF
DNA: TGTGCCAGCTCCCCTACGACTAGTTACTACGAGCAGTACTTC

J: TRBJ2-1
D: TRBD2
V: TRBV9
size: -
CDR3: CASSVGTSGSHEQFF
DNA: TGTGCCAGCAGCGTAGGGACTAGCGGGAGCCATGAGCAGTTCTTC

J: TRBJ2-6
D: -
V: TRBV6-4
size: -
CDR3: CASSDTGARANVLTF
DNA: TGTGCCAGCAGTGACACGGGGGCTCGGGCCAACGTCCTGACTTTC

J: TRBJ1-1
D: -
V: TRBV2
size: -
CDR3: CASSPSGNTEAFF
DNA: TGTGCCAGCAGTCCTTCGGGGAACACTGAAGCTTTCTTT

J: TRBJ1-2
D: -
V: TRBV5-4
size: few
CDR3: CASSLEGRGPDTANYGYTF
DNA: TGTGCCAGCAGCTTGGAAGGCCGAGGCCCAGACACTGCCAACTATGGCTACACCTTC

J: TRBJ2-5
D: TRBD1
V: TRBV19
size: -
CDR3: CASSWRRGETQYF
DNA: TGTGCCAGTAGTTGGCGCAGGGGGGAGACCCAGTACTTC

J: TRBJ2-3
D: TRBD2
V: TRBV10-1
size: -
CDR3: CASSGGLAVTDTQYF
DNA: TGCGCCAGCAGTGGGGGACTAGCGGTGACAGATACGCAGTATTTT

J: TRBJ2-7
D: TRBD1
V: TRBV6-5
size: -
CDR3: CASSSGSGGVTYEQYF
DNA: TGTGCCAGCAGTTCTGGGTCAGGGGGCGTAACCTACGAGCAGTACTTC

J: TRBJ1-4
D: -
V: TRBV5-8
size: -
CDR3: CASSGTPREKLFF
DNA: TGTGCCAGCAGCGGAACCCCCAGGGAAAAACTGTTTTTT

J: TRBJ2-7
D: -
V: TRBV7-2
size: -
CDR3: CASSFGQSAPEQYF
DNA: TGTGCCAGCAGCTTCGGCCAATCCGCCCCCGAGCAGTACTTC

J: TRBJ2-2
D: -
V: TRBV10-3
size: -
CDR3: CALREASNTGELFF
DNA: TGTGCCCTCCGCGAGGCTTCGAACACCGGGGAGCTGTTTTTT